Listed here are 17 T cell receptor beta chains from one sample, sequenced in a study of blood T cell repertoires in COVID-19. Data came from immunoSEQ multiplex PCR; TCRdb stores just in-frame clones and leaves some out. The sample shows hundreds of thousands of clones, about nine tenths of them seen only once. Sequenced input: peripheral blood. The receptors derive from a woman in her twenties or thirties with COVID-19, enrolled during active disease.

The chain recombines TRBV4-2 with TRBJ2-7; 7 bases fit TRBD2. Germline V gene sequence: CDR1 LGHNA, CDR2 YNFKEQ. This CDR3 spans 15 amino acids. V trimming: 0 bases; J trimming: 5 bases; junction bases outside the gene matches: 7. CDR3 sequence (DNA): TGTGCCAGCAGCCAAGAGGTGGGGGGGTCCCACGAGCAGTACTTC. As protein: CASSQEVGGSHEQYF.

The table lists this clone with many counts. J is TRBJ1-1 and V is TRBV7-9; 10 bases map to TRBD1. This CDR3 region has 14 residues. Trimming took 4 bases from V and 4 from J; bases not matched to a gene: 3. Germline V lookup: CDR1 SEHNR, CDR2 FQNEAQ (reference sequence). CDR3 coding DNA: TGTGCCAGCAGCTCCTGGACAGGGGGCACTGAAGCTTTCTTT. It translates to CASSSWTGGTEAFF.

The chain uses TRBV7-2 and TRBJ2-3; 9 positions match TRBD2. The CDR3 totals 17 residues. Germline CDR1 is SGHTA and CDR2 is FQGNSA. The junction had 9 bases not matched to a gene; V was cut back by 3 bases and J by 2 bases. CDR3 residues: CASSLTGTSSNTDTQYF. In DNA, the CDR3 is TGTGCCAGCAGCTTGACCGGGACTAGCTCGAACACAGATACGCAGTATTTT.

The gene calls are TRBV14 and TRBJ1-4; TRBD1 aligns across 9 bases. The CDR3 extends over 16 amino acids. Germline loops: CDR1 SGHDN, CDR2 FVKESK. V was clipped by 1 base and J by 7 bases; unmatched bases: 7. The CDR3 loop reads CASSQVGQGESEKLFF. The CDR3 nucleotides read TGTGCCAGCAGCCAAGTGGGACAGGGAGAGAGTGAAAAACTGTTTTTT.

The genes are TRBV27 and TRBJ2-1; 7 nucleotides align to TRBD1. From germline, CDR1 is MNHEY and CDR2 SMNVEV (reference sequence). V lost 5 bases and J lost 2; bases outside the gene matches: 9. CDR3 length equals 16 residues. The CDR3 sequence: CASSTLTGKTYNEQFF. The CDR3 region has the DNA TGTGCCAGCAGTACTCTGACAGGGAAGACCTACAATGAGCAGTTCTTC.

The chain has TRBV15 and TRBJ1-2; D is unclear. With 5 bases removed from V and 4 bases from J, the gap between germline ends came to 11 bases. The CDR3 totals 13 residues. CDR1 is LNHNV and CDR2 is YYDKDF in the germline V gene (reference sequence). In DNA, the CDR3 is TGTGCCACCAGCCTGACAAGCACCTATGGCTACACCTTC. Protein sequence: CATSLTSTYGYTF. Full variable domain (remainder filled in from reference TRBV15 and TRBJ1-2): DAMVIQNPRYQVTQFGKPVTLSCSQTLNHNVMYWYQQKSSQAPKLLFHYYDKDFNNEADTPDNFQSRRPNTSFCFLDIRSPGLGDTAMYLCATSLTSTYGYTFGSGTRLTVV.

This chain connects TRBV27 to TRBJ1-3; 9 bases fit TRBD1. V trimming: 8 bases; J trimming: 7 bases; junction bases outside the gene matches: 9. Per the germline V gene, CDR1 is MNHEY and CDR2 is SMNVEV (reference sequence). The CDR3 is 14 residues long. The CDR3 loop reads CASGLTGGLNTIYF. CDR3 nucleotide sequence: TGTGCCAGCGGACTAACAGGGGGCCTCAACACCATATATTTT.

This rearrangement joins TRBV21-1 to TRBJ2-1; TRBD2, the D gene given by the table, was not confirmed from the DNA. TRBV21-1 represents a pseudogene. This CDR3 contains 15 residues. The DNA of the CDR3 is TGTGCCAGCAGCAAAGCGACTAGCGAGAACAATGAGCAGTTCTTC. Translated, it gives CASSKATSENNEQFF.

The chain recombines TRBV28 with TRBJ2-5, with D possibly matching TRBD1 (6 bases). V was pared by 6 bases and J by 5 bases, with 25 bases between. CDR1 and CDR2 from the germline V gene are MDHEN and SYDVKM. CDR3 length equals 17 residues. CDR3 in amino acids: CASSPSLSQGNSETQYF. The CDR3 DNA reads as TGTGCCAGCAGCCCCTCCCTTTCACAGGGTAATTCGGAGACCCAGTACTTC.

Here the CDR3 reads CASSLDNEQYF. In DNA form, the CDR3 reads TGTGCCAGCAGTCTGGACAACGAGCAGTACTTC. The chain recombines TRBV6-6 with TRBJ2-7; tentatively, D is TRBD1 (5 bases). The V end was cut by 5 bases, the J end by 5 bases, with 7 bases between. The CDR3 spans 11 residues. The germline V gene has CDR1 MNHNY and CDR2 SVGAGI (reference sequence).

The CDR3: CASSLVGGAGELFF. CDR3 nucleotide sequence: TGTGCCAGCAGCTTAGTAGGCGGGGCCGGGGAGCTGTTTTTT. The chain employs TRBV7-9 and TRBJ2-2, with D tentatively TRBD2 (6 bases). The germline V and J ends were trimmed by 1 base and 6 bases, with 9 bases remaining between them. This CDR3 region has 14 residues. CDR1 is SEHNR, CDR2 FQNEAQ, per germline (reference sequence). Filled out from reference TRBV7-9 and TRBJ2-2, the complete variable domain reads DTGVSQNPRHKITKRGQNVTFRCDPISEHNRLYWYRQTLGQGPEFLTYFQNEAQLEKSRLLSDRFSAERPKGSFSTLEIQRTEQGDSAMYLCASSLVGGAGELFFGEGSRLTVL.

About this clone: The identical CDR3 is also encoded by other nucleotide sequences in the sample. The CDR3 region has the DNA TGTGCCAGCTCGCCAGGGAGGAACACTGAAGCTTTCTTT. The encoded protein is CASSPGRNTEAFF. The chain links TRBV18 to TRBJ1-1; weak D call: TRBD1 (5 bases). The germline gives CDR1 KGHSH, CDR2 LQKENI. The CDR3 loop spans 13 amino acids. V gave up 6 bases and J gave up 1 base, with 9 bases separating them.

J is TRBJ2-2 and V is TRBV25-1; TRBD1 matches 8 bases. Germline values: CDR1 MGHDK, CDR2 SYGVNS. V was pared by 6 bases and J by 2 bases, with 5 bases of the junction left unmatched. This CDR3 region has 15 residues. CDR3 DNA: TGTGCCAGCAGCGCCGGGACAGGAAACACCGGGGAGCTGTTTTTT. This translates into CASSAGTGNTGELFF.

The chain couples TRBV28 to TRBJ1-2, with a tentative D call TRBD1 (6 bases). V shed 3 bases and J shed 1 base, with 12 bases lying between them. From germline, CDR1 is MDHEN and CDR2 SYDVKM. The CDR3 consists of 15 residues. CDR3 DNA: TGTGCCAGCAGTTTTACAGGGATAGTTAACTATGGCTACACCTTC. Translation gives CASSFTGIVNYGYTF.

The chain combines TRBV4-3 with TRBJ1-5; D gene ambiguous. The CDR3 runs to 14 residues. The germline CDR1 and CDR2 sequences are LGHNA and YSLEER. The V end lost 0 bases, the J end lost 4 bases, and 7 bases lay between the germline ends. CDR3 region: CASSQDHRNQPQHF. The CDR3 DNA sequence: TGCGCCAGCAGCCAAGATCACCGGAATCAGCCCCAGCATTTT.

The chain is built from TRBV3-1 (or the pseudogene TRBV3-2) and TRBJ2-1; 8 nucleotides align to TRBD2. In germline, CDR1 is LGHDT, CDR2 YNNKEL (reference sequence). The CDR3 contains 14 residues. With 4 bases clipped from V and 6 bases from J, the junction kept 5 bases outside the gene matches. The CDR3 coding sequence is TGTGCCAGCAGCCTCGGGGGGGGAGCCAATGAGCAGTTCTTC. Its protein product is CASSLGGGANEQFF.

The chain couples TRBV7-9 to TRBJ2-3, with D perhaps matching TRBD2 (5 bases). The germline gives CDR1 SEHNR, CDR2 FQNEAQ (reference sequence). The V end was cut by 0 bases, the J end by 1 base, with 5 bases between. The CDR3 length is 14 residues. CDR3 amino acids: CASSLARGTDTQYF. Here the CDR3 DNA reads TGTGCCAGCAGCTTAGCGCGGGGCACAGATACGCAGTATTTT.